The sequence of this TCR beta chain was determined in a study of T-cell memory formation after mild COVID-19. The overall study: Clustering of TCRs was largely donor specific. General observations from the study: Nothing showed for sure that second-wave clones peaking on day 37 were SARS-CoV-2 specific. For contracting clones, CD4+ ones sat mainly in CM and EM, CD8+ in EMRA.

Via MiXCR, TCRdb re-called the 5' RACE reads, giving one row per CDR3 protein. In the table there are around 130,000 distinct CDR3 sequences, roughly 6% of which are singletons. Germline loops: CDR1 DFQATT, CDR2 SNEGSKA (reference sequence). Trimming removed 2 bases from V and 4 bases from J; junction bases left unmatched: 3. This CDR3 is built from 14 residues. In this sample, this clonotype turned up a few times. Antigen specificity is unknown. This clonotype was obtained from an adult woman who had mild COVID-19 (a few samples of this study predate the infection). Cell type and time point are not known. Specimen: PBMCs or a T cell subset sorted from them (not recorded which). The chain combines TRBV20-1 with TRBJ2-1; 9 bases line up with TRBD2. The CDR3 bases are TGCAGTGCTAGACCTCTAGCGGGATACAATGAGCAGTTCTTC. This encodes CSARPLAGYNEQFF.